One sample yielded the 20 T cell receptor beta chains listed below, sequenced in a study of blood T cell repertoires in COVID-19. Here immunoSEQ multiplex PCR was the method, and the copy in TCRdb shows in-frame clones only, minus some. The sample includes under 250,000 clones, about 89% seen only once; the top ten take more than 5.5%. The sample consisted of peripheral blood. These receptors were obtained from a man in his sixties who had recovered from COVID-19.

This clone came up once. The CDR3 loop is CASSSRQGIHEQYF. As DNA, the CDR3 is TGTGCCAGCAGCAGTCGACAGGGTATCCACGAGCAGTACTTC. This chain uses TRBV11-2 with TRBJ2-7; 7 bases agree with TRBD1. The CDR3 loop spans 14 amino acids. V lost 5 bases to trimming and J lost 5 bases; unmatched junction nucleotides: 9. Germline loops: CDR1 SGHAT, CDR2 FQNNGV. The full variable domain, rest sourced from reference TRBV11-2 and TRBJ2-7, is EAGVAQSPRYKIIEKRQSVAFWCNPISGHATLYWYQQILGQGPKLLIQFQNNGVVDDSQLPKDRFSAERLKGVDSTLKIQPAKLEDSAVYLCASSSRQGIHEQYFGPGTRLTVT.

This clone was counted a few times. The gene calls are TRBV18 and TRBJ2-7; D not resolved. The CDR3 has 12 amino acids. The V end was cut by 5 bases, the J end by 3 bases, with 8 bases between. The germline gives CDR1 KGHSH, CDR2 LQKENI. As DNA, the CDR3 is TGTGCCAGCTCAACAGAGATCTACGAGCAGTACTTC. It encodes CASSTEIYEQYF.

V and J are TRBV27 and TRBJ1-3; no firm D call. V gave up 5 bases and J gave up 0 bases, with 14 bases separating them. The germline CDR1 and CDR2 sequences are MNHEY and SMNVEV (reference sequence). The CDR3 is 16 amino acids. The chain's CDR3 is CASSLLRPSSGNTIYF. The CDR3 DNA follows: TGTGCCAGCAGTCTCCTCCGTCCCAGCTCTGGAAACACCATATATTTT.

The chain carries TRBV2 and TRBJ2-2, with 9 bases aligning to TRBD2. Per germline, CDR1 SNHLY and CDR2 FYNNEI. J lost 6 bases, V lost 6 bases, and 5 bases had no gene match. The CDR3 covers 14 residues. CDR3 DNA: TGTGCCAGCAGGCTAGCGGGGACGTCCGGGGAGCTGTTTTTT. It translates to CASRLAGTSGELFF.

V and J are TRBV6-4 and TRBJ1-1; D perhaps matches TRBD1 (6 bases). Trimming took off 5 bases at V and 3 bases at J, with 10 bases between the two ends. This CDR3 contains 13 residues. Per germline, CDR1 MRHNA and CDR2 SNTAGT. The CDR3, as DNA: TGTGCCAGCAGTATGAACAGGGACACTGAAGCTTTCTTT. Translated: CASSMNRDTEAFF.

The rearrangement uses TRBV5-4 and TRBJ1-1; 9 bases line up with TRBD1. CDR3 length: 16 residues. Germline V CDR1 and CDR2: SGHNT, YYREEE (reference sequence). Germline trimming cut 5 bases from V and 6 bases from J; bases unmatched to any gene: 14. The CDR3 spells CASSRTGVGLVSEAFF. CDR3 nucleotide sequence: TGTGCCAGCAGTCGGACAGGGGTTGGGCTAGTCTCTGAAGCTTTCTTT. Full variable domain (missing parts from reference TRBV5-4 and TRBJ1-1): ETGVTQSPTHLIKTRGQQVTLRCSSQSGHNTVSWYQQALGQGPQFIFQYYREEENGRGNFPPRFSGLQFPNYSSELNVNALELDDSALYLCASSRTGVGLVSEAFFGQGTRLTVV.

This chain joins TRBV5-1 and TRBJ2-2; 7 bases agree with TRBD2. J was trimmed by 3 bases and V by 5 bases; bases with no gene match: 7. Per the germline V gene, CDR1 is SGHRS and CDR2 is YFSETQ. The CDR3 contains 15 residues. DNA of the CDR3: TGCGCCAGCAGGCCTCCGGCGGGGGACACCGGGGAGCTGTTTTTT. Its protein is CASRPPAGDTGELFF. Full variable domain (remainder filled in from reference TRBV5-1 and TRBJ2-2): KAGVTQTPRYLIKTRGQQVTLSCSPISGHRSVSWYQQTPGQGLQFLFEYFSETQRNKGNFPGRFSGRQFSNSRSEMNVSTLELGDSALYLCASRPPAGDTGELFFGEGSRLTVL.

The V and J genes are TRBV2 and TRBJ2-1; weak D call: TRBD2 (6 bases). Germline CDR1 and CDR2: SNHLY and FYNNEI. The CDR3 is 13 amino acids. Trimming stripped 8 bases from V and 9 bases from J, with 17 bases between. The CDR3 loop reads CASDLEGRFEQFF. The CDR3 coding sequence is TGTGCCAGCGATTTGGAAGGGAGGTTTGAGCAGTTCTTC.

This rearrangement joins TRBV6-2 or TRBV6-3 to TRBJ2-1; 9 bases fit TRBD1. The V and J ends lost 4 bases and 3 bases, in that order; junction bases with no gene match: 10. This CDR3 spans 17 amino acids. Germline V gene sequence: CDR1 MNHEY, CDR2 SVGEGT. This CDR3 reads CASSFSSRDRDYNEQFF. CDR3 DNA: TGTGCCAGCAGTTTCTCCTCCCGGGACAGGGACTACAATGAGCAGTTCTTC.

The chain joins TRBV13 to TRBJ2-7, with 9 bases that match TRBD1. CDR3 length: 15 residues. The V gene end was trimmed by 5 bases and the J gene end by 2 bases; junction bases not matched to a gene: 7. Germline loops: CDR1 PRHDT, CDR2 FYEKMQ (reference sequence). CDR3 loop: CASSPMTGGAYEQYF. The CDR3 DNA reads TGTGCCAGCAGCCCAATGACAGGGGGAGCCTACGAGCAGTACTTC.

The V gene is TRBV7-2, the J gene TRBJ2-1; a possible D gene is TRBD2 (6 bases). The V gene's germline CDR1 is SGHTA and CDR2 FQGNSA. There are 15 residues in the CDR3. Between the trimmed V and J ends, which lost 1 base and 8 bases, there was a span of 15 bases. CDR3 sequence: CASSLGGANGDEQFF. The DNA for the CDR3 is TGTGCCAGCAGCTTAGGCGGGGCTAACGGGGATGAGCAGTTCTTC.

The chain links TRBV28 to TRBJ2-7; maybe TRBD2 (6 bases). This CDR3 spans 12 amino acids. Per germline, CDR1 MDHEN and CDR2 SYDVKM. Trimming took off 1 base at V and 9 bases at J, with 10 bases between the two ends. Here the CDR3 DNA reads TGTGCCAGCAGTTTATTTGCGGGATTGCAGTACTTC. This codes for CASSLFAGLQYF.

This rearrangement joins TRBV7-2 to TRBJ2-2; the match to TRBD2 covers 7 bases. The ends lost 5 bases at V and 1 base at J; junction bases unmatched: 7. The length of the CDR3 is 16 residues. Germline V gives CDR1 SGHTA, CDR2 FQGNSA. The CDR3 DNA is TGTGCCAGCAGCCATAGGACGGGGGGGAACACCGGGGAGCTGTTTTTT. It codes for CASSHRTGGNTGELFF. Combining the CDR3 with reference TRBV7-2 and TRBJ2-2 gives the whole variable domain GAGVSQSPSNKVTEKGKDVELRCDPISGHTALYWYRQSLGQGLEFLIYFQGNSAPDKSGLPSDRFSAERTGGSVSTLTIQRTQQEDSAVYLCASSHRTGGNTGELFFGEGSRLTVL.

The genes are TRBV5-1 and TRBJ2-3; 8 positions match TRBD2. After removal of 4 bases from V and 6 bases from J, the junction contained 7 bases not matched to a gene. CDR3 length: 14 amino acids. CDR1 and CDR2 from the germline V gene are SGHRS and YFSETQ. CDR3 DNA: TGCGCCAGCAGCGCGGGACTAGATTTCGATACGCAGTATTTT. This encodes CASSAGLDFDTQYF.

The chain carries TRBV10-3 and TRBJ1-5; tentative D call: TRBD1 (5 bases). Germline-derived CDR1 and CDR2 are ENHRY and SYGVKD. Trimming pared 5 bases from V and 4 bases from J, leaving 12 bases between. The CDR3 runs to 14 residues. The CDR3 protein is CAISSGSGNQPQHF. CDR3 sequence (DNA): TGTGCCATCAGTTCCGGGTCAGGGAATCAGCCCCAGCATTTT.

The CDR3 coding sequence is TGTGCCATCGGGGGAGCGGGCGATGAGACCCAGTACTTC. Its protein is CAIGGAGDETQYF. The chain couples TRBV10-3 to TRBJ2-5; tentative D call: TRBD2 (6 bases). The CDR3 contains 13 residues. Trimming pared 8 bases from V and 5 bases from J, leaving 15 bases between. Germline V lookup: CDR1 ENHRY, CDR2 SYGVKD.

The genes are TRBV28 and TRBJ2-3, with 9 bases matching TRBD2. The trim removed 3 bases at V and 5 bases at J, leaving 12 bases unmatched. The CDR3 consists of 17 residues. Germline CDR1 MDHEN, CDR2 SYDVKM. The DNA of the CDR3 is TGTGCCAGCAGTTTTGGGGGGGCTAGCGGGACAGTAGATACGCAGTATTTT. Translated, it gives CASSFGGASGTVDTQYF.

The V and J genes are TRBV14 and TRBJ2-4; TRBD2 matches 14 bases. With V trimmed by 2 bases and J by 7 bases, 4 bases remained unmatched. CDR1 is SGHDN and CDR2 is FVKESK in the germline V gene. The CDR3 has 16 amino acids. CDR3 nucleotide sequence: TGTGCCAGCAGCCAACCGGGACTAGCGGGAGCTAACATTCAGTACTTC. This gives the protein CASSQPGLAGANIQYF.

This chain links TRBV20-1 with TRBJ1-1, with a weak D call TRBD1 (5 bases). CDR1 and CDR2 from the germline V gene are DFQATT and SNEGSKA (reference sequence). V lost 3 bases and J lost 3, with 14 bases in between. This CDR3 comprises 14 residues. CDR3 sequence (DNA): TGCAGTGCTAGTAGGTCCCTAGGGGACACTGAAGCTTTCTTT. It is translated as CSASRSLGDTEAFF.

The chain is built from TRBV6-2 or TRBV6-3 and TRBJ2-7, with 8 bases fitting TRBD1. The CDR3 sequence is 19 residues long. Germline V gives CDR1 MNHEY, CDR2 SVGEGT. Germline trimming cut 0 bases from V and 3 bases from J; bases unmatched to any gene: 16. The CDR3 spells CASSYSRDRRSGSNYEQYF. The CDR3 DNA is TGTGCCAGCAGTTACTCCCGGGACAGGAGGTCCGGGTCGAACTACGAGCAGTACTTC.